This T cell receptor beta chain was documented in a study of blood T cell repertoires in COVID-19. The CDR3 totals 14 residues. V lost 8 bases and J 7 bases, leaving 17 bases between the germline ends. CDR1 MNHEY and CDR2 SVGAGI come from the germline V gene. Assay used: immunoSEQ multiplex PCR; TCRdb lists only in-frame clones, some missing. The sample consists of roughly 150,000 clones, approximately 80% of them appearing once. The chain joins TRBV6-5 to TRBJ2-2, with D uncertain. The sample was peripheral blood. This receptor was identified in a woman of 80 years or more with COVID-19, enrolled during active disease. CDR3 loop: CASGRSRVSGELFF. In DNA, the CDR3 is TGTGCCAGCGGTCGAAGTCGGGTGAGCGGGGAGCTGTTTTTT.